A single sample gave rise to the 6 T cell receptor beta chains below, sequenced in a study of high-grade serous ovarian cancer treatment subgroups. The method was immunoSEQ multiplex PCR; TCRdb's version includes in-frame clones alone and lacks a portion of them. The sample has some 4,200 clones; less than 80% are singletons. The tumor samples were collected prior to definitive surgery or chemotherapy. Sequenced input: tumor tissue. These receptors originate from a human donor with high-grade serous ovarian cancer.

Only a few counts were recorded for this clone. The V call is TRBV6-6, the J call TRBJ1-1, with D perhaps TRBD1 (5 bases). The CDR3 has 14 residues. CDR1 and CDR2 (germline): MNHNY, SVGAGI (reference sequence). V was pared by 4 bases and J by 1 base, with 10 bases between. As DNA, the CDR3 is TGTGCCAGCAGTTCCCCGGGGGGGAACACTGAAGCTTTCTTT. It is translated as CASSSPGGNTEAFF.

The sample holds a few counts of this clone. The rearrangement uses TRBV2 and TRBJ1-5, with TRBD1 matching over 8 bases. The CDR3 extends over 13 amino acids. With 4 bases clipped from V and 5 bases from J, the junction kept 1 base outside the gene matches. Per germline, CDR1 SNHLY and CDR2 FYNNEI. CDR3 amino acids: CASSVGQDQPQHF. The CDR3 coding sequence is TGTGCCAGCAGTGTGGGACAGGATCAGCCCCAGCATTTT.

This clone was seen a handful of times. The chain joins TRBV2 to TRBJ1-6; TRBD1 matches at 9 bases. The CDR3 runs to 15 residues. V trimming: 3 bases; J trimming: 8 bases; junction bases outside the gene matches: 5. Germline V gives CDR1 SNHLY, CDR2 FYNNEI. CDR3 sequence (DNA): TGTGCCAGCAGTGACTGGGGACAGGGTGATTCACCCCTCCACTTT. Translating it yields CASSDWGQGDSPLHF.

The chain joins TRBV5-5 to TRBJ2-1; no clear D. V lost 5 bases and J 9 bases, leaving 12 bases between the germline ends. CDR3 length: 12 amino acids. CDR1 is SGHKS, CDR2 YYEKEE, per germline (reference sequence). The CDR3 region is CASSFAWGEQFF. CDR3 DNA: TGTGCCAGCAGTTTTGCGTGGGGTGAGCAGTTCTTC.

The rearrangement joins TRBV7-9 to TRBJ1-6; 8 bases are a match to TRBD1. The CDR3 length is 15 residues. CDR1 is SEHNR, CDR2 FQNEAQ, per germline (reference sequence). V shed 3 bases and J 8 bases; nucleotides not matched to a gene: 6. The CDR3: CASSFGTGGDSPLHF. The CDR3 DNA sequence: TGTGCCAGCAGCTTTGGGACAGGTGGGGATTCACCCCTCCACTTT.

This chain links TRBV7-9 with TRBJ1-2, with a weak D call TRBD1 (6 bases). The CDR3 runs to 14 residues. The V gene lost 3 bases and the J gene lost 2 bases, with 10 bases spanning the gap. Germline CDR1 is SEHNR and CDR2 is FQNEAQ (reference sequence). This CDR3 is CASSLGRGNYGYTF. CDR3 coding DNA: TGTGCCAGCAGCTTGGGCAGGGGAAACTATGGCTACACCTTC.